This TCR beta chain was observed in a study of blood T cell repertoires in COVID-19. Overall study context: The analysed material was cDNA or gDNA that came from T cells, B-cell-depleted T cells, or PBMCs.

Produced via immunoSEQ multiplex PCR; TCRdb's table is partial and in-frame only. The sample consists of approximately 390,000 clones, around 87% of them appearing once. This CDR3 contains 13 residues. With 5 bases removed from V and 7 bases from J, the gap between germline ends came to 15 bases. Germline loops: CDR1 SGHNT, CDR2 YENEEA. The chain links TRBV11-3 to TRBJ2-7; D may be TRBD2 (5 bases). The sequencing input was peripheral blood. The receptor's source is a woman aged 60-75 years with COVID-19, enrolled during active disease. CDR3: CASSPTGSGEQYF. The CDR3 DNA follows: TGTGCCAGCAGCCCAACCGGGTCGGGGGAGCAGTACTTC.